This T cell receptor (beta chain) appears in the sequencing data of a study of Graves' ophthalmopathy and Graves' hyperthyroidism. As the template, RNA transcripts were used to amplify TCR beta CDR3 regions. First-round RT-PCR relied on HTBI primers, and a second-round multiplex PCR came next. MiXCR was run by TCRdb on the multiplex PCR reads, yielding one entry per CDR3 protein. The sample has about 620,000 distinct CDR3 sequences; 20% to 25% are singletons. The hyperthyroidism patients had a new diagnosis of under 2 months' duration and were aged 18 to 65. This clonotype was recorded many times. Germline CDR1 and CDR2: SNHLY and FYNNEI. The CDR3 contains 14 residues. Deletions cut 7 bases from V and 0 bases from J, with 12 bases between.

This TCR was recovered from a woman younger than 35 with stable Graves' hyperthyroidism. Some clones in this sample may be carry-over from other donors' samples. V gene TRBV2 combines with J gene TRBJ1-2; the D gene is possibly TRBD1 (6 bases). The sequenced sample consisted of peripheral blood. CDR3 DNA: TGTGCCAGCAAGGGGGACACCTCTAACTATGGCTACACCTTC. It codes for CASKGDTSNYGYTF.